This note documents a single T cell receptor (beta chain) sequence. Sequencing was performed with immunoSEQ multiplex PCR; in TCRdb, only in-frame clones are kept and a portion is missing. The sample includes some 340,000 clones, 85% to 90% of them seen just once. This sample is drawn from a study of Ad26.COV2.S vaccination and SARS-CoV-2 variants. Treatment in this sample: 19 received Ad26.COV2.S at low or high dose, single or two shots; five or six received placebo; per-sample allocation not given. Repertoires come from day 63 after the first vaccine or placebo injection. J lost 10 bases, V lost 2 bases, and 9 bases had no gene match. This CDR3 spans 16 amino acids. Germline CDR1 reads MNHNY; CDR2 reads SVGAGI (reference sequence).

This sequence joins TRBV6-6 and TRBJ2-1, with 12 bases aligning to TRBD2. The sequence came from a person between 18 and 65 years old who received the Ad26.COV2.S COVID-19 vaccine or a placebo. Sample: peripheral blood, taken in a trial of Ad26.COV2.S vaccine versus placebo. CDR3 loop: CASSYPTSGGPGEQFF. CDR3 nucleotide sequence: TGTGCCAGCAGTTACCCGACTAGCGGGGGACCGGGGGAGCAGTTCTTC.